The next 22 T cell receptor beta chains were all read from a single sample in a study of T cells in Graves' hyperthyroidism and ophthalmopathy. TCR beta CDR3 regions were amplified from RNA. The HTBI set primed first-round TCR CDR3 RT-PCR. TCRdb reprocessed the multiplex PCR reads via MiXCR and lists one record per CDR3 protein. Here the sample spans around 380,000 distinct CDR3 sequences, roughly 14% being singletons. Sequencing was carried out using blood. The origin of the receptors is a man aged 30 to 45 with Graves' hyperthyroidism that later progressed to Graves' ophthalmopathy.

At least ten counts were recorded for this clonotype. The V gene is TRBV27, the J gene TRBJ1-1; TRBD1 is a possible D gene (6 bases). CDR1 is MNHEY and CDR2 is SMNVEV in the germline V gene (reference sequence). The CDR3 consists of 15 residues. Trimming left V 9 bases short and J 0 bases short, with 17 bases between. The CDR3 DNA follows: TGTGCCAGTCATTCGGGGGCCCGTATGAACACTGAAGCTTTCTTT. Translation gives CASHSGARMNTEAFF.

The chain recombines TRBV20-1 with TRBJ2-7, with a tentative D call TRBD1 (5 bases). Trimming left V 3 bases short and J 4 bases short, with 7 bases between. The CDR3 totals 11 residues. The germline V gene has CDR1 DFQATT and CDR2 SNEGSKA (reference sequence). CDR3 DNA: TGCAGTGCTAGCAGGGCGTACGAGCAGTACTTC. It yields the protein CSASRAYEQYF.

This clonotype was detected ten times or more. This chain links TRBV6-1 with TRBJ1-2; possible D gene TRBD1, 6 bases. The CDR3 consists of 13 residues. The germline V gene encodes CDR1 MNHNS and CDR2 SASEGT. V lost 6 bases and J 5 bases, leaving 13 bases between the germline ends. CDR3: CASRWTAAYGYTF. The DNA of the CDR3 is TGTGCCAGCAGGTGGACAGCCGCTTATGGCTACACCTTC.

In its sample, this clonotype was seen a few times. The rearrangement uses TRBV7-2 and TRBJ1-6; D is possibly TRBD1 (6 bases). The V end was cut by 3 bases, the J end by 10 bases, with 16 bases between. The CDR3 consists of 15 residues. Germline V lookup: CDR1 SGHTA, CDR2 FQGNSA. CDR3: CASSFAPGQYSPLHF. The DNA for the CDR3 is TGTGCCAGCAGCTTCGCTCCCGGACAGTACTCACCCCTCCACTTT.

This clonotype was picked up a small number of times. The CDR3 spells CASSRPGERISNQPQHF. The CDR3 region has the DNA TGTGCCAGCAGTAGGCCGGGGGAGCGTATAAGCAATCAGCCCCAGCATTTT. J is TRBJ1-5 and V is TRBV28, with D maybe TRBD1 (5 bases). This CDR3 has 17 amino acids. Germline V gives CDR1 MDHEN, CDR2 SYDVKM. Trimming removed 5 bases at V and 1 base at J, with 18 bases between.

At least ten counts were recorded for this clonotype. An end of the junction does not agree with germline; a read error may underlie this. The rearrangement uses TRBV7-9 and TRBJ1-1; tentative D call: TRBD1 (5 bases). The CDR3 spans 13 residues. In germline, CDR1 is SEHNR, CDR2 FQNEAQ (reference sequence). This CDR3 reads CASSLGRTTETFF. The DNA for the CDR3 is TGTGCCAGCAGCTTGGGACGGACAACTGAAACTTTCTTT.

Ten or more counts support this clonotype. The V call is TRBV6-1, the J call TRBJ2-5; 7 bases agree with TRBD1. V dropped 5 bases and J dropped 2; count of bases not matched to a gene: 2. Per germline, CDR1 MNHNS and CDR2 SASEGT. The CDR3 is made up of 13 amino acids. In DNA, the CDR3 is TGTGCCAGCAGTTCGGGACAGCAAGAGACCCAGTACTTC. Protein sequence: CASSSGQQETQYF.

This clonotype was picked up many times. This chain uses TRBV7-9 with TRBJ2-4; 13 positions match TRBD2. The CDR3 extends over 16 amino acids. Losses at the gene ends were 5 bases for V and 4 bases for J; bases not matched to a gene: 5. Per germline, CDR1 SEHNR and CDR2 FQNEAQ (reference sequence). As DNA, the CDR3 is TGTGCCAGCAGCCCAACTAGCGGGGGGGAGAAAAACATTCAGTACTTC. Residues: CASSPTSGGEKNIQYF. Drawing the rest from reference TRBV7-9 and TRBJ2-4, the complete variable domain is DTGVSQNPRHKITKRGQNVTFRCDPISEHNRLYWYRQTLGQGPEFLTYFQNEAQLEKSRLLSDRFSAERPKGSFSTLEIQRTEQGDSAMYLCASSPTSGGEKNIQYFGAGTRLSVL.

This clonotype turned up a few times. The V gene is TRBV14, the J gene TRBJ2-3; 12 nucleotides match TRBD2. J lost 1 base, V lost 0 bases, and 2 bases had no gene match. This CDR3 spans 17 amino acids. Per germline, CDR1 SGHDN and CDR2 FVKESK. CDR3 sequence reads: CASSQDRTSGGTDTQYF. CDR3 in DNA: TGTGCCAGCAGCCAAGACCGGACTAGCGGGGGCACAGATACGCAGTATTTT.

The chain links TRBV19 to TRBJ2-1; 7 nucleotides align to TRBD1. With 6 bases clipped from V and 6 bases from J, the junction kept 8 bases outside the gene matches. This CDR3 region has 14 residues. Germline loops: CDR1 LNHDA, CDR2 SQIVND (reference sequence). CDR3 amino acids: CASSSRRGLNEQFF. For the CDR3, the DNA is TGTGCCAGTAGCTCTAGAAGGGGGCTCAATGAGCAGTTCTTC.

For the CDR3, the DNA is TGTGCCAGCAGTGTATCCGTCGCTGGGGCCAACGTCCTGACTTTC. Residues: CASSVSVAGANVLTF. The V call is TRBV6-1, the J call TRBJ2-6; D is unresolved. Trimming removed 4 bases from V and 2 bases from J, with 9 bases in between. Germline V CDR1 and CDR2: MNHNS, SASEGT. This CDR3 is built from 15 residues.

The chain has TRBV10-3 and TRBJ2-1; TRBD2 agrees at 13 bases. The trim removed 6 bases at V and 6 bases at J, leaving 11 bases unmatched. Germline V gene data show CDR1 as ENHRY and CDR2 as SYGVKD. CDR3 length: 17 amino acids. CDR3 in amino acids: CAISPRVTSGRANEQFF. CDR3 sequence (DNA): TGTGCCATCAGCCCGAGAGTAACTAGCGGGAGGGCCAATGAGCAGTTCTTC.

This clonotype was seen ten or more times. The chain employs TRBV10-1 and TRBJ1-1; D gene uncertain. Germline lookup yields CDR1 WNHNN and CDR2 SYGVQD (reference sequence). The CDR3 runs to 15 residues. The V end lost 0 bases, the J end lost 6 bases, and 14 bases lay between the germline ends. This CDR3 reads CASSESGGRSAEAFF. The CDR3 nucleotides are TGCGCCAGCAGTGAGTCCGGCGGCCGGAGTGCTGAAGCTTTCTTT.

There are a few counts of this clonotype. V is TRBV7-9 and J is TRBJ1-2; possibly TRBD1 for D (6 bases). Trimming left V 5 bases short and J 2 bases short, with 15 bases between. Germline values: CDR1 SEHNR, CDR2 FQNEAQ (reference sequence). The CDR3 totals 15 residues. The CDR3 bases are TGTGCCAGCAGCAGCCACAGGGCTGGAAACTATGGCTACACCTTC. Amino acids: CASSSHRAGNYGYTF.

V gene TRBV12-3 or TRBV12-4 combines with J gene TRBJ2-7, with 8 bases that match TRBD2. This CDR3 comprises 12 residues. Trimming removed 4 bases from V and 5 bases from J; junction bases left unmatched: 1. CDR3 loop: CASSSGGNEQYF. The DNA of the CDR3 is TGTGCCAGCAGTTCGGGGGGGAACGAGCAGTACTTC.

Note on this clonotype: A much more abundant neighbour one base away suggests this may be a read error. This chain connects TRBV5-1 to TRBJ2-7; a weak D match, TRBD1 (6 bases). The V and J ends lost 3 bases and 4 bases respectively, with 11 bases between them. There are 13 residues in the CDR3. The germline CDR1 and CDR2 sequences are SGHRS and YFSETQ. In nucleotides, the CDR3 is TGCGCCAGCAGCTGGGACACCCATTACGAGCAGTACTTC. Translated: CASSWDTHYEQYF.

This clonotype showed up just a few times. The chain employs TRBV10-2 and TRBJ2-2; D gene uncertain. The CDR3 runs 13 residues. From germline, CDR1 is WSHSY and CDR2 SAAADI. V lost 4 bases, J lost 7 bases, and 10 bases lay in between. The CDR3 is CASSVGRNGELFF. The CDR3 bases are TGCGCCAGCAGTGTAGGTCGGAACGGGGAGCTGTTTTTT.

This clonotype was seen a few times. This chain links TRBV27 with TRBJ2-1; 7 bases fit TRBD1. V lost 3 bases, J lost 2 bases, and 4 bases stayed unmatched. The CDR3 runs to 15 residues. Per germline, CDR1 MNHEY and CDR2 SMNVEV (reference sequence). CDR3: CASSLGQRPYNEQFF. The CDR3 DNA reads as TGTGCCAGCAGTTTGGGACAGAGGCCCTACAATGAGCAGTTCTTC.

Many counts were recorded for this clonotype. V is TRBV28 and J is TRBJ1-1, with 10 positions matching TRBD1. Germline V CDR1 and CDR2: MDHEN, SYDVKM. Unmatched junction bases numbered 15, after V lost 5 bases and J lost 6 bases. CDR3 length: 17 residues. CDR3 sequence (DNA): TGTGCCAGCAGTAACAACGGGACAGGGGTCTATCGGTCTGAAGCTTTCTTT. This translates into CASSNNGTGVYRSEAFF. The whole variable domain, remainder taken from reference TRBV28 and TRBJ1-1, is DVKVTQSSRYLVKRTGEKVFLECVQDMDHENMFWYRQDPGLGLRLIYFSYDVKMKEKGDIPEGYSVSREKKERFSLILESASTNQTSMYLCASSNNGTGVYRSEAFFGQGTRLTVV.

Ten or more counts support this clonotype. One junction end does not reproduce the germline sequence, and a read error may be involved. The V call is TRBV3-1, the J call TRBJ2-3, with a possible D match to TRBD1 (5 bases). Germline assignment: CDR1 LGHDT and CDR2 YNNKEL (reference sequence). CDR3 size: 15 residues. The CDR3 DNA reads as TGTGCCAGCAGCCCACGGTTGCACGGTACAGGTACGCAGTATTTT. Residues: CASSPRLHGTGTQYF.

This clonotype has ten or more counts. The chain joins TRBV12-3 or TRBV12-4 to TRBJ2-2, with 10 bases identical to TRBD1. V lost 5 bases, J lost 1 base, and 10 bases stayed unmatched. The CDR3 length is 18 residues. The CDR3 coding sequence is TGTGCCAGCAGTCCAGCCCCGGGACAGGGGTTGAACACCGGGGAGCTGTTTTTT. Encoded protein: CASSPAPGQGLNTGELFF.

This clonotype was seen at least ten times. The chain carries TRBV12-3 or TRBV12-4 and TRBJ2-4; D is undetermined. Trimming shortened V by 3 bases and J by 7 bases, and 13 bases separated the two germline ends. CDR3 length: 14 residues. CDR3 residues: CASSFRPYGNIQYF. CDR3 DNA sequence: TGTGCCAGCAGTTTCAGGCCCTACGGGAACATTCAGTACTTC.